A selection of T cell receptor beta chains follows, all from one sample in a study of CD8 T cells in Susac syndrome. TCRdb reprocessed the immunoSEQ multiplex PCR reads with MiXCR, giving one entry per CDR3 protein. The repertoire holds approximately 210,000 distinct CDR3 sequences, 95% seen once, with less than 0.095% in the top ten. Sequenced sample: CD4+ T cells from PBMCs. These receptors were obtained from a human donor with multiple sclerosis. Both conserved end residues are part of each CDR3. Each record gives: CDR3 DNA, CDR3 protein, D gene, clone size, J gene, V gene. The D gene is left open where the match is weak. Clone size appears in some rows only: once, few, many, or a class for an expanded clone.

CDR3nt: TGCAGCGTTGAAGGGACAGGGTCTTTCTACGAGCAGTACTTC
CDR3aa: CSVEGTGSFYEQYF
d_gene: TRBD1
abundance: .
j_gene: TRBJ2-7
v_gene: TRBV29-1

CDR3nt: TGTGCGCTAACCGACAGGGCGTCCTCCGGGGCCAACGTCCTGACTTTC
CDR3aa: CALTDRASSGANVLTF
d_gene: TRBD1
abundance: .
j_gene: TRBJ2-6
v_gene: TRBV19

CDR3nt: TGTGCCAGCAGCACGGACAGGAACATTCAGTACTTC
CDR3aa: CASSTDRNIQYF
d_gene: TRBD1
abundance: .
j_gene: TRBJ2-4
v_gene: TRBV13

CDR3nt: TGTGCCACGTCGGACAGCGGACGCAATCAGCCCCAGCATTTT
CDR3aa: CATSDSGRNQPQHF
d_gene: .
abundance: .
j_gene: TRBJ1-5
v_gene: TRBV24-1

CDR3nt: TGTGCCAGCAGCCAAGATCCGGGTATTGATACGCAGTATTTT
CDR3aa: CASSQDPGIDTQYF
d_gene: .
abundance: .
j_gene: TRBJ2-3
v_gene: TRBV3-1

CDR3nt: TGTGCCAGCAGCTTAGCGACGCAGGCCGCTGAAGCTTTCTTT
CDR3aa: CASSLATQAAEAFF
d_gene: .
abundance: .
j_gene: TRBJ1-1
v_gene: TRBV7-8

CDR3nt: TGTGCCAGTAGTCGGGCGGTCGGGGAGACCCAGTACTTC
CDR3aa: CASSRAVGETQYF
d_gene: .
abundance: .
j_gene: TRBJ2-5
v_gene: TRBV19

CDR3nt: TGTGCCGGTGCCCGGGGGAAGACCTACGAGCAGTACTTC
CDR3aa: CAGARGKTYEQYF
d_gene: .
abundance: .
j_gene: TRBJ2-7
v_gene: TRBV30

CDR3nt: TGTGCCAGCAGTTACGATCGGACAATGAACACTGAAGCTTTCTTT
CDR3aa: CASSYDRTMNTEAFF
d_gene: .
abundance: .
j_gene: TRBJ1-1
v_gene: TRBV6-6

CDR3nt: TGCGCCAGCAGCCAACGACAGGGAAACTATGGCTACACCTTC
CDR3aa: CASSQRQGNYGYTF
d_gene: TRBD1
abundance: .
j_gene: TRBJ1-2
v_gene: TRBV4-1

CDR3nt: TGTGCCTGGAGTGTACTGTTGGGTAGAGCTGAAGCTTTCTTT
CDR3aa: CAWSVLLGRAEAFF
d_gene: .
abundance: .
j_gene: TRBJ1-1
v_gene: TRBV30

CDR3nt: TGTGCCAGCAGCTTAGTTGGGACAGGGGACACTGAAGCTTTCTTT
CDR3aa: CASSLVGTGDTEAFF
d_gene: TRBD1
abundance: .
j_gene: TRBJ1-1
v_gene: TRBV13

CDR3nt: TGTGCCAGCAGCTTAAAAGGGGCCGAGCAGTACTTC
CDR3aa: CASSLKGAEQYF
d_gene: .
abundance: .
j_gene: TRBJ2-7
v_gene: TRBV7-9

CDR3nt: TGTGCCTGGACCGCCCCTCGGGGCAATCAGCCCCAGCATTTT
CDR3aa: CAWTAPRGNQPQHF
d_gene: .
abundance: .
j_gene: TRBJ1-5
v_gene: TRBV30

CDR3nt: TGCGCCAGCAGCTTGGTCCCTACACAAGAGACCCAGTACTTC
CDR3aa: CASSLVPTQETQYF
d_gene: .
abundance: .
j_gene: TRBJ2-5
v_gene: TRBV5-1

CDR3nt: TGTGCCAGCAGCCGAGACAGGGGTGGGCAGTACTTC
CDR3aa: CASSRDRGGQYF
d_gene: TRBD1
abundance: .
j_gene: TRBJ2-7
v_gene: TRBV4-2

CDR3nt: TGTGCCAGCAGACAGGAGCCCACCTCCTACGAGCAGTACTTC
CDR3aa: CASRQEPTSYEQYF
d_gene: .
abundance: .
j_gene: TRBJ2-7
v_gene: TRBV27

CDR3nt: TGTGCCAGCAGTTTATATGACGCTTCTTCGGACGAGCAGTACTTC
CDR3aa: CASSLYDASSDEQYF
d_gene: .
abundance: .
j_gene: TRBJ2-7
v_gene: TRBV28

CDR3nt: TGTGCCAGCAGTTCTCCCACCCGCGGGGGGGATGAGACCCAGTACTTC
CDR3aa: CASSSPTRGGDETQYF
d_gene: TRBD2
abundance: .
j_gene: TRBJ2-5
v_gene: TRBV12-3/TRBV12-4

CDR3nt: TGTGCCAGCAGAGAACACAATGAGCAGTTCTTC
CDR3aa: CASREHNEQFF
d_gene: .
abundance: .
j_gene: TRBJ2-1
v_gene: TRBV2

CDR3nt: TGTGCCAGCAGTCCCGGGGAGTGGACGCAGTATTTT
CDR3aa: CASSPGEWTQYF
d_gene: .
abundance: .
j_gene: TRBJ2-3
v_gene: TRBV12-3/TRBV12-4

CDR3nt: TGTGCCAGCAGCGTAGGGGCGGCGGGCAATCAGCCCCAGCATTTT
CDR3aa: CASSVGAAGNQPQHF
d_gene: .
abundance: .
j_gene: TRBJ1-5
v_gene: TRBV9

CDR3nt: TGTGCCACCAGCAGGTACTCCGCTAACACTGAAGCTTTCTTT
CDR3aa: CATSRYSANTEAFF
d_gene: .
abundance: .
j_gene: TRBJ1-1
v_gene: TRBV15

CDR3nt: TGCAGCGTTGGGGACGAAGGGGAGTACTTC
CDR3aa: CSVGDEGEYF
d_gene: .
abundance: once
j_gene: TRBJ2-7
v_gene: TRBV29-1

CDR3nt: TGTGCCAGCAGCCCGAGATTAGGGGGGGACACTGAAGCTTTCTTT
CDR3aa: CASSPRLGGDTEAFF
d_gene: .
abundance: .
j_gene: TRBJ1-1
v_gene: TRBV14

CDR3nt: TGTGCCAGCAGCACCGGGACAGGGAGCGAGCAGTACTTC
CDR3aa: CASSTGTGSEQYF
d_gene: TRBD1
abundance: .
j_gene: TRBJ2-7
v_gene: TRBV2

CDR3nt: TGTGCCTGGAATCTGGCAGGGAGCGAGCAGTACTTC
CDR3aa: CAWNLAGSEQYF
d_gene: .
abundance: few
j_gene: TRBJ2-7
v_gene: TRBV30

CDR3nt: TGTGCCAGCAGGGAAGGTCAGGGCGAGATGTGTTTT
CDR3aa: CASREGQGEMCF
d_gene: .
abundance: .
j_gene: TRBJ1-5
v_gene: TRBV25-1

CDR3nt: TGTGCCAGCACCGTGACCCAGCGCGAGCAGTACTTC
CDR3aa: CASTVTQREQYF
d_gene: .
abundance: .
j_gene: TRBJ2-7
v_gene: TRBV11-2

CDR3nt: TGTGCCAGCAGTTTTAATCCAGGGGCGATACTTAATTCACCCCTCCACTTT
CDR3aa: CASSFNPGAILNSPLHF
d_gene: .
abundance: .
j_gene: TRBJ1-6
v_gene: TRBV7-8

CDR3nt: TGTGCCAGTAGTGCCTGGGGGGATCGCAATCAGCCCCAGCATTTT
CDR3aa: CASSAWGDRNQPQHF
d_gene: .
abundance: .
j_gene: TRBJ1-5
v_gene: TRBV19

CDR3nt: TGCAGCGTTGTCGACAGGAAGTACGAGCAGTACTTC
CDR3aa: CSVVDRKYEQYF
d_gene: .
abundance: .
j_gene: TRBJ2-7
v_gene: TRBV29-1

CDR3nt: TGTGCCTGGAGCTTAGGGTACGATCAGCCCCAGCATTTT
CDR3aa: CAWSLGYDQPQHF
d_gene: .
abundance: once
j_gene: TRBJ1-5
v_gene: TRBV30

CDR3nt: TGTGCCAGCAGCATACGAAAGGTCAATCAGCCCCAGCATTTT
CDR3aa: CASSIRKVNQPQHF
d_gene: .
abundance: .
j_gene: TRBJ1-5
v_gene: TRBV12-3/TRBV12-4

CDR3nt: TGTGCCAGCAGGGGGGACTCTCAGCCCCAGCATTTT
CDR3aa: CASRGDSQPQHF
d_gene: .
abundance: .
j_gene: TRBJ1-5
v_gene: TRBV2

CDR3nt: TGTGCCGTCGGGGAGACAACCTCCTACGAGCAGTACTTC
CDR3aa: CAVGETTSYEQYF
d_gene: .
abundance: once
j_gene: TRBJ2-7
v_gene: TRBV24-1

CDR3nt: TGTGCCAGCACTGGGACGGCAACTAATGAAAAACTGTTTTTT
CDR3aa: CASTGTATNEKLFF
d_gene: .
abundance: once
j_gene: TRBJ1-4
v_gene: TRBV2

CDR3nt: TGCAGCGTTCAGGACAGGACCTACGAGCAGTACTTC
CDR3aa: CSVQDRTYEQYF
d_gene: TRBD1
abundance: once
j_gene: TRBJ2-7
v_gene: TRBV29-1

CDR3nt: TGTGCCAGCAGCCAAGATCCGGGGGATACGCAGTATTTT
CDR3aa: CASSQDPGDTQYF
d_gene: .
abundance: .
j_gene: TRBJ2-3
v_gene: TRBV3-1

CDR3nt: TGTGCCAGCAGCTTGGGTAGCGGGGGGCCATCGTACTTC
CDR3aa: CASSLGSGGPSYF
d_gene: TRBD2
abundance: .
j_gene: TRBJ2-5
v_gene: TRBV7-2

CDR3nt: TGTGCCATCAGTGCGGACAGGGGAGACCAGCCCCAGCATTTT
CDR3aa: CAISADRGDQPQHF
d_gene: TRBD1
abundance: .
j_gene: TRBJ1-5
v_gene: TRBV10-3

CDR3nt: TGCAGCGCATACAGCGGTATGAACACTGAAGCTTTCTTT
CDR3aa: CSAYSGMNTEAFF
d_gene: .
abundance: .
j_gene: TRBJ1-1
v_gene: TRBV29-1

CDR3nt: TGCGCCAGCAGCTTGTCTAGCAATCAGCCCCAGCATTTT
CDR3aa: CASSLSSNQPQHF
d_gene: .
abundance: .
j_gene: TRBJ1-5
v_gene: TRBV5-1

CDR3nt: TGTGCCAGCAGCTTAGCGGACGGCCTCGGTCGGGGCTACACCTTC
CDR3aa: CASSLADGLGRGYTF
d_gene: .
abundance: .
j_gene: TRBJ1-2
v_gene: TRBV7-9

CDR3nt: TGTGCCAGCAGCCCCGATGTTTATGAGCAGTTCTTC
CDR3aa: CASSPDVYEQFF
d_gene: .
abundance: .
j_gene: TRBJ2-1
v_gene: TRBV9

CDR3nt: TGTGCCAGCAGCTCTGGGTCGCACAATGAGCAGTTCTTC
CDR3aa: CASSSGSHNEQFF
d_gene: .
abundance: .
j_gene: TRBJ2-1
v_gene: TRBV7-6

CDR3nt: TGTGCCAGCAGCCAGGAGAAGGGGGCCTACGAGCAGTACTTC
CDR3aa: CASSQEKGAYEQYF
d_gene: .
abundance: once
j_gene: TRBJ2-7
v_gene: TRBV4-2

CDR3nt: TGTGCCAGCAGTGGGCGGCGGGACAGCCCTTCCTACGAGCAGTACTTC
CDR3aa: CASSGRRDSPSYEQYF
d_gene: .
abundance: .
j_gene: TRBJ2-7
v_gene: TRBV6-1

CDR3nt: TGTGCCAGCGCCCAGGGATATTCACCCCTCCACTTT
CDR3aa: CASAQGYSPLHF
d_gene: .
abundance: .
j_gene: TRBJ1-6
v_gene: TRBV12-3/TRBV12-4

CDR3nt: TGCAGTGCTAGTAGTCTAGCGGGGGGGACGACAGATACGCAGTATTTT
CDR3aa: CSASSLAGGTTDTQYF
d_gene: TRBD2
abundance: .
j_gene: TRBJ2-3
v_gene: TRBV20-1

CDR3nt: TGTGCCAGCAGGCCCCCGGGCTCTGGGGCCAACGTCCTGACTTTC
CDR3aa: CASRPPGSGANVLTF
d_gene: .
abundance: .
j_gene: TRBJ2-6
v_gene: TRBV6-5